This T cell receptor (beta chain) was identified in a study of CD8 T cells in Susac syndrome. Germline CDR1 and CDR2: SGHNT and YYREEE (reference sequence). Between the trimmed V and J ends, which lost 7 bases and 0 bases, there was a span of 14 bases. The CDR3 has 16 amino acids. RNA, at about 0.45 to 1 ug, was reverse transcribed with random hexamers. An immunoSEQ multiplex PCR amplified TCR beta CDR3 over 54 Vbeta and 13 Jbeta. One entry per CDR3 protein, called by TCRdb with MiXCR from the immunoSEQ multiplex PCR reads. The sample has about 160,000 distinct CDR3 sequences; 94% are singletons. This chain joins TRBV5-4 and TRBJ2-6; possibly TRBD1 or TRBD2 for D (5 bases each). The TCR was taken from a human donor with multiple sclerosis. The sequenced sample was CD4+ T cells from PBMCs. The CDR3 DNA follows: TGTGCCAGCTCACGGGCAGGGAGCTCTGGGGCCAACGTCCTGACTTTC. It is translated as CASSRAGSSGANVLTF.